This T cell receptor (beta chain) was sequenced for a study of T cell responses to AZD1222 COVID-19 vaccine (dated by TCRdb to the early 2020s). About the investigation overall: A total of more than 230 trial participants underwent TCR sequencing, of whom more than 200 had received two doses of AZD1222 and around 25 had received two doses of the MenACWY control vaccine. Enrollment into the trials was organized by age into subgroups of 18-55, 56-69 and 70-plus years, and those subgroups contained approximately 160, 26 and 62 TCR-sequenced participants, respectively.

The CDR3 runs 11 residues from the cysteine to the phenylalanine. Only CDR3 DNA remains: 33 bases, in frame from the first base. The trim is 4 bases for V and 2 bases for J, with a gap of 4 bases between the germline ends. Taken from the germline V gene (reference sequence), the CDR1 and CDR2 loops are SGHNT and YYREEE. The CDR3 regions of human TCRbeta chains were analyzed by immunosequencing. On the study's bioinformatics: TCRs in the repertoires were matched against a reference library of SARS-CoV-2-specific TCRs that had been generated with the MIRA antigen-specificity platform. Breadth was defined as the fraction of unique TCRs that were SARS-CoV-2-associated, and depth was defined as the fraction of total T cells that were SARS-CoV-2-associated. Using the MIRA data, each spike-specific TCR was assigned both to the spike region to which the TCR was reactive and to a CD4 or CD8 class. Log10-transformed breadth and depth values were compared by one-way ANOVA with Sidak's multiple comparisons tests. Imported from immuneACCESS, the table was reduced by TCRdb to in-frame sequences with V and J called. These copies leave out some clones; in studies compared against another copy, an unresolved V gene accounts for under half, and the cause of the remainder is not known. The DNA gave D and trimming, while V, J and clone size come from that table. The sample includes some 130,000 clones, with about 90% observed a single time. The ten biggest clones cover 18% of the sample.

Broad study findings and their caveats: Most participants were white British and females outnumbered males, and the authors suggested that clonal diversity may have been underestimated. Reportedly, almost half of the unique spike-specific TCRs recognized epitopes lying outside the regions that are mutated in the B.1.351 and B.1.1.7 variants. The vaccine-associated CD4 TCRs covered the entire spike protein, and the dominant responses fell in regions 160-218 and 743-854. In the small 56-69-year group, the increase in depth fell short of significance, most likely because of low power. Because no day 14 peak-response samples were available, the repertoires could be characterized only after the peak T cell response. Conclusions about previously exposed vaccinees are limited because only six or seven AZD1222 recipients were SARS-CoV-2 seropositive at baseline. After two AZD1222 doses, both the breadth and the depth of spike-specific TCRs were significantly higher than at day 0 and than in MenACWY recipients.

In its sample, this clone was seen once. Its antigen is not yet known. Per-base qualities were not stored, and no clone one base away is much larger. The time point label for this specimen denotes: baseline before first vaccination. The treatment or condition label on this specimen signifies: meningococcal conjugate vaccine given as trial control. Vaccinee samples came from UK trials COV001 and COV002, including a single-blind randomized controlled phase 2/3 trial of AZD1222 (ChAdOx1 nCoV-19) in healthy adults. For TCRbeta chain sequencing, PBMC samples from trial participants were taken at day 0 and at day 28 after the second dose.

Recombination linked TRBV5-4 to TRBJ2-7; the D gene is not confidently resolved. Sequencing used peripheral blood, obtained on day 0 of MenACWY control vaccination. The clonotype comes from an adult in good health. The sequenced DNA: TGTGCCAGCAGCGGGGCCTACGAGCAGTACTTC. Translation gives CASSGAYEQYF.